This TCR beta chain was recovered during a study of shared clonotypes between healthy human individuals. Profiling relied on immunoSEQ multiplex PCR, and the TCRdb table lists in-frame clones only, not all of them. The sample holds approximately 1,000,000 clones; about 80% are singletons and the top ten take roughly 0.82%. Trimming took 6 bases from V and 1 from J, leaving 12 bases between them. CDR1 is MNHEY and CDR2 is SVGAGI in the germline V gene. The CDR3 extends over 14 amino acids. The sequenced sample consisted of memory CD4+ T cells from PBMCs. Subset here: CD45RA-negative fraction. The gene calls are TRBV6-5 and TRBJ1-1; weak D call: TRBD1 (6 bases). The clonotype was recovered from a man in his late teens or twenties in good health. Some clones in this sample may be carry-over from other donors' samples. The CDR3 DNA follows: TGTGCCAGCAGGACGGGACACTCGAACACTGAAGCTTTCTTT. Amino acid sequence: CASRTGHSNTEAFF.